This T cell receptor (beta chain) was sequenced in a study of shared clonotypes between healthy human individuals (dated by TCRdb to the early 2020s). With regard to the full study: The cohort comprised two women and a few men aged 18 to 49 years. For each donor, three plates each were used for CD4 naive and CD4 memory, two plates were used for CD8 naive, and one plate was used for CD8 memory. To estimate repertoire size and how much clonotype sharing occurs between individuals, the study deeply sequenced the blood TCR repertoires of several healthy adults. Libraries were prepared and TCR repertoires were sequenced by different laboratories using diverse techniques, in order to increase sequencing depth and limit assay-specific biases. Per donor, leukapheresis produced somewhere between about 0.94 and 9 billion PBMCs.

Trimming leaves V shorter by 0 bases and J shorter by 7 bases, with the junction holding 6 bases beyond the gene matches. From its cysteine to its phenylalanine, the CDR3 spans 16 amino acids. Just CDR3 DNA is preserved here, 48 bases in frame from base 1. According to the germline V gene, CDR1 reads ENHRY and CDR2 reads SYGVKD. What the work shows at the level of the full study, not this receptor alone: When a handful of donors were compared, the shared fraction of clonotypes was about 5.4% for naive CD4, more than 3% for naive CD8, 2.3% for memory CD4, and 0.4% for memory CD8. Sampling was restricted to blood, and TCR repertoires in tissue are likely to differ from TCR repertoires in blood. Compared with non-shared clonotypes, the clonotypes found in all four sorted-subset donors had higher generation probabilities. The small number of donors limited the genetic and exposure-history diversity represented. Rarefaction of sorted-subset datasets indicated incomplete sequencing despite the large sequencing depth. Estimated clonotype richness was generally larger for naive than for memory subsets. Pairwise subsampling indicated that sequencing depth was expected to affect the degree of clonotype sharing among donors.

The donors were healthy, HIV-negative adults with no recently reported acute infections or vaccinations. Every donor was a Caucasian adult residing in Nashville, Tennessee, USA. Magnetic negative selection was used to enrich CD4+ T cells, after which naive cells were positively selected on CD45RA and the negative fraction became the memory subset. After blood collection by leukapheresis, PBMCs were isolated using Ficoll-Histopaque density gradient centrifugation and then cryopreserved in the vapor phase of liquid nitrogen. Purity and quantity of every magnetically sorted T cell population were checked by analytical flow cytometry. Genomic DNA was isolated from each sorted fraction and quantified by UV absorbance on a Nanodrop 2000c. As to this clone: Its antigen is still unknown. No base-level quality is on record; no much larger clone is a single base apart.

Using the deep immunoSEQ assay, TCR CDR3 regions were amplified from genomic DNA by multiplex PCR. Extracted genomic DNA from each cell subset was distributed evenly across all wells of several immunoSEQ 96-well plates, and each plate was treated as a replicate. For sorted subsets, approximately 210 ng genomic DNA, equal to 30,000 or so T cell genomes, was loaded into each replicate PCR. Purified libraries were measured with a Qubit 3.0 fluorometer, size-checked on a Bioanalyzer 2100, and measured again with the KAPA Library Quantification kit. Every immunoSEQ 96-well plate was sequenced on a dedicated single-read 150-cycle Illumina NextSeq 550 flow cell. The authors' pipeline ran thus. The immunoSEQ output contained only junctional sequences without quality scores, so filtering could not match that applied to full-length reads. To assign V/J genes and CDR3, sequences were annotated using PyIR, a Python wrapper for IgBLAST v1.9, with IMGT germline references. Reads were filtered out if the reads had weak V/J assignments (E-value above 1e-6), no CDR3, stop codons, out-of-frame junctions, or ambiguous translated residues. A V3J clonotype was defined by an identical inferred V gene, J gene, and CDR3 amino acid sequence. Percentage overlap between repertoires was calculated by dividing the number of shared unique clonotypes by the size of the smaller repertoire. Richness of each repertoire was evaluated using RTK rarefaction, the Chao1 estimator, and Recon v2.1 estimates of unobserved clonotypes. Generation probabilities were computed with OLGA for all TCRbeta clonotypes obtained by the gDNA method from four donors. The source is immuneACCESS, and TCRdb retained only in-frame sequences with V and J called. Part of the clones is not carried over; for the studies checked, unresolved V genes explain less than half of this, and the remainder is unexplained. V and J calls and clone size are copied from that table; D and trimming were computed from the DNA. The sample table shows approximately 2,300,000 clones, and around 93% are seen once. In total, the top ten clones hold approximately 0.41% of the sample.

This chain joins TRBV10-3 to TRBJ2-1; 10 middle bases align to TRBD2. This receptor was identified in a young man in good health. Some clones in this sample may be carry-over from other donors' samples. The material sequenced was naive CD4+ T cells from PBMCs. Sample cell subset or site, as interpreted from the label and publication: CD45RA+ positively selected. The sequenced DNA is TGTGCCATCAGTGAGTCGCGAGCGGGAGGGCCTAATGAGCAGTTCTTC. Its translation reads: CAISESRAGGPNEQFF.